The 26 T cell receptor beta chains listed next were all sequenced from one sample in a study of shared clonotypes between healthy human individuals. Data came from immunoSEQ multiplex PCR; TCRdb stores just in-frame clones and leaves some out. The repertoire consists of millions of clones, with 85% to 95% occurring once and the leading ten covering 0.1% to 0.15%. Material for sequencing was naive CD4+ T cells sorted from blood. Subset described: CD45RA+ positively selected. These receptors were taken from a man between 18 and 35 years old in good health.

V and J are TRBV13 and TRBJ2-2, with 8 bases lining up with TRBD1. CDR1 and CDR2 (germline): PRHDT, FYEKMQ (reference sequence). Trimming took 6 bases from V and 4 from J; bases not matched to a gene: 7. CDR3 length: 15 residues. CDR3 residues: CASSSGQGATGELFF. CDR3 coding DNA: TGTGCCAGCAGTTCCGGACAGGGTGCCACCGGGGAGCTGTTTTTT.

The V and J genes are TRBV7-3 and TRBJ2-3; D is unclear. The germline CDR1 and CDR2 sequences are SGHTA and FQGTGA. The CDR3 runs to 14 residues. V lost 3 bases and J 2 bases, leaving 9 bases between the germline ends. The CDR3 coding sequence is TGTGCCAGCAGCTTCGGCAGCACCACAGATACGCAGTATTTT. This sequence encodes CASSFGSTTDTQYF.

The chain couples TRBV6-6 to TRBJ2-7, with 9 bases matching TRBD1. The CDR3 loop spans 15 amino acids. V gave up 4 bases and J gave up 3 bases; unmatched junction bases: 7. Germline V gene sequence: CDR1 MNHNY, CDR2 SVGAGI (reference sequence). The CDR3 is CASSSPDRGVYEQYF. The CDR3 DNA is TGTGCCAGCAGTTCCCCCGACAGGGGGGTCTACGAGCAGTACTTC.

The chain carries TRBV6-5 and TRBJ1-1; 8 positions match TRBD1. Germline V gene sequence: CDR1 MNHEY, CDR2 SVGAGI. V shed 6 bases, J shed 2 bases, and the junction held 8 bases outside the gene matches. CDR3 size: 15 residues. For the CDR3, the DNA is TGTGCCAGCAGCCTCCGGGACAGGATCAACACTGAAGCTTTCTTT. Translation: CASSLRDRINTEAFF.

The chain combines TRBV11-2 with TRBJ1-2; 8 bases are shared with TRBD1. The J segment lost 4 bases and the V segment lost 4 bases, leaving 5 bases of the junction unmatched. CDR3 length equals 14 residues. In germline, CDR1 is SGHAT, CDR2 FQNNGV. CDR3 protein: CASSSRTGIYGYTF. DNA of the CDR3: TGTGCCAGCAGCTCGAGGACAGGGATCTATGGCTACACCTTC.

In the case of this clone: With a much larger clone just one base away, this may be a read error. This specimen includes other DNA sequences encoding the same CDR3. This chain uses TRBV27 with TRBJ2-7, with TRBD1 matching 9 bases. Germline-derived CDR1 and CDR2 are MNHEY and SMNVEV (reference sequence). The J segment lost 1 base and the V segment lost 6 bases, leaving 4 bases of the junction unmatched. The CDR3 has 14 amino acids. The CDR3 sequence: CASSPDRGSYEQYF. Written as DNA, the CDR3 is TGTGCCAGCAGCCCCGACAGGGGGTCCTACGAGCAGTACTTC.

The chain combines TRBV18 with TRBJ1-1, with D perhaps TRBD1 (5 bases). The V end lost 4 bases, the J end lost 0 bases, and 9 bases lay between the germline ends. Germline values: CDR1 KGHSH, CDR2 LQKENI. This CDR3 is built from 14 residues. The chain's CDR3 is CASSLEGLNTEAFF. The CDR3 DNA reads as TGTGCCAGCTCACTAGAGGGGTTGAACACTGAAGCTTTCTTT.

This chain joins TRBV29-1 and TRBJ1-2, with a tentative D call TRBD1 (5 bases). Germline assignment: CDR1 SQVTM and CDR2 ANQGSEA. The ends were cut back, 7 bases at V and 4 bases at J, with 13 bases in the middle. CDR3 length: 12 amino acids. Here the CDR3 reads CSAERGTYGYTF. In DNA, the CDR3 is TGCAGCGCCGAAAGGGGCACCTATGGCTACACCTTC.

The rearrangement uses TRBV18 and TRBJ2-7, with a tentative D call TRBD2 (6 bases). Trimming removed 0 bases at V and 2 bases at J, with 17 bases between. This CDR3 spans 17 amino acids. CDR1 is KGHSH and CDR2 is LQKENI in the germline V gene. The CDR3 reads CASSPPREQPGAYEQYF. CDR3 nucleotide sequence: TGTGCCAGCTCACCACCGCGTGAACAGCCGGGAGCCTACGAGCAGTACTTC.

This chain connects TRBV5-4 to TRBJ2-7; possibly TRBD2 for D (7 bases). The CDR3 runs to 16 residues. Trimming stripped 0 bases from V and 4 bases from J, with 17 bases between. Germline V gene sequence: CDR1 SGHNT, CDR2 YYREEE (reference sequence). CDR3 sequence reads: CASSLASGGLGYEQYF. The CDR3 coding sequence is TGTGCCAGCAGCTTGGCTTCGGGGGGCCTTGGTTACGAGCAGTACTTC.

The J gene is TRBJ2-5, the V gene TRBV9, with a weak D call TRBD1 (6 bases). Germline V lookup: CDR1 SGDLS, CDR2 YYNGEE. Between the trimmed V and J ends, which lost 1 base and 0 bases, there was a span of 10 bases. This CDR3 is 15 amino acids long. This CDR3 reads CASSVSWTDQETQYF. The DNA for the CDR3 is TGTGCCAGCAGCGTATCCTGGACAGACCAAGAGACCCAGTACTTC.

This clone appeared once. The rearrangement uses TRBV7-3 and TRBJ1-1; 7 bases fit TRBD1. This CDR3 has 15 amino acids. Germline CDR1 and CDR2: SGHTA and FQGTGA. J was trimmed by 4 bases and V by 5 bases; bases with no gene match: 10. The DNA for the CDR3 is TGTGCCAGCAGCGCCATCACAGGGGAGGGCACTGAAGCTTTCTTT. Encoded protein: CASSAITGEGTEAFF.

This sequence joins TRBV19 and TRBJ1-2, with unresolved D. Deletions cut 3 bases from V and 5 bases from J, with 10 bases between. Germline V gene data show CDR1 as LNHDA and CDR2 as SQIVND (reference sequence). CDR3 length equals 13 residues. The DNA for the CDR3 is TGTGCCAGTAGTATTGTGCCGACATATGGCTACACCTTC. This gives the protein CASSIVPTYGYTF.

The chain joins TRBV10-3 to TRBJ2-7; 13 bases line up with TRBD2. V was clipped by 7 bases and J by 5 bases; unmatched bases: 14. The germline gives CDR1 ENHRY, CDR2 SYGVKD. There are 17 residues in the CDR3. CDR3 sequence (DNA): TGTGCCATCATCGGGACAGGACTAGCGGGAGAAGAAAACGAGCAGTACTTC. This encodes CAIIGTGLAGEENEQYF.

The chain recombines TRBV5-1 with TRBJ2-1; D not certain. The length of the CDR3 is 13 residues. Germline V CDR1 and CDR2: SGHRS, YFSETQ. V lost 7 bases and J lost 2, with 10 bases in between. CDR3 DNA sequence: TGCGCCAGCGGCAGAGATACCTACAATGAGCAGTTCTTC. Residues: CASGRDTYNEQFF. The full variable domain, completed using reference TRBV5-1 and TRBJ2-1, is KAGVTQTPRYLIKTRGQQVTLSCSPISGHRSVSWYQQTPGQGLQFLFEYFSETQRNKGNFPGRFSGRQFSNSRSEMNVSTLELGDSALYLCASGRDTYNEQFFGPGTRLTVL.

The chain links TRBV9 to TRBJ2-7, with 8 bases identical to TRBD2. Trimming took 4 bases from V and 7 from J; bases not matched to a gene: 10. The CDR3 runs 14 residues. CDR1 and CDR2 (germline): SGDLS, YYNGEE. The CDR3 region is CASSTAGEGREQYF. CDR3 DNA sequence: TGTGCCAGCAGCACAGCGGGAGAGGGGCGAGAGCAGTACTTC.

CDR3 in amino acids: CASSSRTGDGYSNQPQHF. The CDR3 DNA sequence: TGTGCCAGCAGTTCTAGGACAGGGGATGGTTATAGCAATCAGCCCCAGCATTTT. The chain uses TRBV27 and TRBJ1-5; 9 nucleotides align to TRBD1. The CDR3 loop spans 18 amino acids. Germline loops: CDR1 MNHEY, CDR2 SMNVEV (reference sequence). V lost 4 bases to trimming and J lost 0 bases; unmatched junction nucleotides: 10.

The chain is built from TRBV11-2 and TRBJ2-4, with D uncertain. This CDR3 region has 14 residues. Trimming took off 8 bases at V and 0 bases at J, with 11 bases between the two ends. CDR1 is SGHAT and CDR2 is FQNNGV in the germline V gene. The CDR3 DNA reads TGTGCCAGCGGAACCCAAAAAGCCAAAAACATTCAGTACTTC. Encoded protein: CASGTQKAKNIQYF.

V is TRBV6-5 and J is TRBJ1-1, with 9 positions matching TRBD1. Germline values: CDR1 MNHEY, CDR2 SVGAGI. The CDR3 runs 14 residues. Unmatched junction bases numbered 12, after V lost 5 bases and J lost 11 bases. The CDR3 DNA reads as TGTGCCAGCAGTCGACAGGGGGGCTTAGTGTCGGCTTTCTTT. Its translation: CASSRQGGLVSAFF.

This clone was observed once. CDR3 sequence (DNA): TGTGCCAGCAGGTCCACAGGGATCTCGGGCGAGCAGTACTTC. It translates to CASRSTGISGEQYF. V usage is TRBV6-1 and J usage is TRBJ2-7; perhaps TRBD1 as D (6 bases). The V gene's germline CDR1 is MNHNS and CDR2 SASEGT. The ends were cut back, 6 bases at V and 6 bases at J, with 18 bases in the middle. This CDR3 has 14 residues.

This clone has a handful of counts. This chain joins TRBV5-8 and TRBJ2-3; TRBD2 matches 8 bases. Germline CDR1 reads SGHTS; CDR2 reads YDEGEE. The length of the CDR3 is 15 residues. Unmatched junction bases numbered 10, after V lost 4 bases and J lost 6 bases. This CDR3 reads CASSHSGEPLDTQYF. The CDR3 nucleotides are TGTGCCAGCAGCCATAGCGGGGAACCCTTGGATACGCAGTATTTT.

The chain's CDR3 is CASKLIGGSTDTQYF. As DNA, the CDR3 is TGCGCCAGCAAGCTTATAGGGGGGAGCACAGATACGCAGTATTTT. The chain links TRBV5-1 to TRBJ2-3, with D tentatively TRBD1 or TRBD2 (6 bases each). Trimming took 6 bases from V and 0 from J, leaving 14 bases between them. The length of the CDR3 is 15 residues. CDR1 is SGHRS and CDR2 is YFSETQ in the germline V gene.

A note on this clone: The identical CDR3 is also encoded by other nucleotide sequences in the sample. The chain links TRBV6-5 to TRBJ2-7, with 8 bases fitting TRBD1. Germline CDR1 reads MNHEY; CDR2 reads SVGAGI. J lost 3 bases, V lost 2 bases, and 6 bases had no gene match. The CDR3 contains 15 residues. The CDR3 DNA sequence: TGTGCCAGCAGTTACACAGGACAGGGAAGCTACGAGCAGTACTTC. Translation gives CASSYTGQGSYEQYF.

The genes are TRBV27 and TRBJ1-1; no clear D gene. CDR1 and CDR2 (germline): MNHEY, SMNVEV (reference sequence). V lost 5 bases and J lost 1, with 14 bases in between. CDR3 length: 15 amino acids. Here the CDR3 reads CASSTLPTANTEAFF. CDR3 DNA sequence: TGTGCCAGCAGTACACTCCCAACTGCGAACACTGAAGCTTTCTTT.

This chain links TRBV7-9 with TRBJ2-5, with 8 nucleotides matching TRBD1. The germline CDR1 and CDR2 sequences are SEHNR and FQNEAQ (reference sequence). This CDR3 has 15 residues. J was trimmed by 4 bases and V by 5 bases; bases with no gene match: 9. The CDR3 sequence: CASSPRTGRGETQYF. The DNA of the CDR3 is TGTGCCAGCAGCCCCCGGACAGGGAGAGGAGAGACCCAGTACTTC. Filled out from reference TRBV7-9 and TRBJ2-5, the complete variable domain reads DTGVSQNPRHKITKRGQNVTFRCDPISEHNRLYWYRQTLGQGPEFLTYFQNEAQLEKSRLLSDRFSAERPKGSFSTLEIQRTEQGDSAMYLCASSPRTGRGETQYFGPGTRLLVL.

The chain links TRBV28 to TRBJ1-2; no clear D gene. The CDR3 loop spans 14 amino acids. Germline CDR1 is MDHEN and CDR2 is SYDVKM. Deletions cut 8 bases from V and 2 bases from J, with 15 bases between. The CDR3: CASAPGNINYGYTF. The CDR3 DNA is TGTGCCAGCGCCCCGGGGAACATAAACTATGGCTACACCTTC.